The 11 T cell receptor beta chains reported below all come from one sample, sequenced in a study of cytomegalovirus exposure and HLA in healthy donors. Use of 60 Vbeta and 13 Jbeta primers characterized the PCR. Only in-frame clones appear in the TCRdb table, and some are missing; sequencing was by immunoSEQ multiplex PCR. The sample lists approximately 190,000 clones, about 85% seen once, with around 0.99% in the top ten. The specimen sequenced was PBMCs. These receptors all stem from a boy between 2 and 15 years old in good health and CMV-seronegative.

This clone occurred once. The V and J genes are TRBV6-1 and TRBJ1-2; no reliable D call. This CDR3 contains 14 residues. Germline CDR1 is MNHNS and CDR2 is SASEGT. The V end lost 2 bases, the J end lost 2 bases, and 9 bases lay between the germline ends. CDR3 DNA: TGTGCCAGCAGTGAAATCCGCCGGAACTATGGCTACACCTTC. This sequence encodes CASSEIRRNYGYTF.

In DNA form, the CDR3 reads TGTGCCAGCAGCCAAGCAAGCGGGGGGGCGGGAGAGACCCAGTACTTC. The encoded protein is CASSQASGGAGETQYF. The chain joins TRBV4-2 to TRBJ2-5; the match to TRBD2 covers 10 bases. The trim removed 1 base at V and 4 bases at J, leaving 6 bases unmatched. Germline V gives CDR1 LGHNA, CDR2 YNFKEQ. This CDR3 has 16 residues.

This chain joins TRBV10-3 and TRBJ1-1, with D possibly TRBD1 on 6 matching bases. Trimming shortened V by 8 bases and J by 6 bases, and 19 bases separated the two germline ends. CDR3 length: 14 amino acids. Germline V CDR1 and CDR2: ENHRY, SYGVKD. CDR3 in amino acids: CAIAGVDSLPEAFF. The CDR3 DNA is TGTGCCATCGCCGGAGTGGACAGTCTCCCTGAAGCTTTCTTT.

This chain links TRBV5-6 with TRBJ2-2, with 7 positions matching TRBD1. Losses at the gene ends were 1 base for V and 5 bases for J; bases not matched to a gene: 5. The germline V gene encodes CDR1 SGHDT and CDR2 YYEEEE. The CDR3 totals 15 residues. The CDR3 spells CASSLIGTVTGELFF. The CDR3 DNA sequence: TGTGCCAGCAGCTTGATTGGGACAGTTACCGGGGAGCTGTTTTTT.

The V gene is TRBV18, the J gene TRBJ2-5, with 9 bases fitting TRBD1. CDR1 is KGHSH and CDR2 is LQKENI in the germline V gene. The CDR3 is made up of 14 amino acids. Germline trimming cut 3 bases from V and 4 bases from J; bases unmatched to any gene: 3. The CDR3 region has the DNA TGTGCCAGCTCACCCACAGGGGGCACAGAGACCCAGTACTTC. Protein: CASSPTGGTETQYF.

The chain joins TRBV28 to TRBJ2-7; 9 bases agree with TRBD2. V dropped 2 bases and J dropped 0; count of bases not matched to a gene: 8. Germline V lookup: CDR1 MDHEN, CDR2 SYDVKM. This CDR3 spans 17 amino acids. The CDR3 DNA follows: TGTGCCAGCAGTTTAGCGGGAGGGGTTCCGAGCTCCTACGAGCAGTACTTC. It specifies CASSLAGGVPSSYEQYF.

This clone was counted only a few times. The V gene is TRBV6-1, the J gene TRBJ1-2; 10 bases line up with TRBD1. Trimming at V came to 6 bases and at J to 7 bases, leaving 11 bases not matched to a gene. The CDR3 sequence is 15 residues long. Per germline, CDR1 MNHNS and CDR2 SASEGT. In nucleotides, the CDR3 is TGTGCCAGCAGATTCCCGGGACAGGGGCTTCGTGGCTACACCTTC. This encodes CASRFPGQGLRGYTF.

V is TRBV9 and J is TRBJ1-4; a possible D gene is TRBD1 (5 bases). Deletions cut 2 bases from V and 8 bases from J, with 13 bases between. Germline assignment: CDR1 SGDLS and CDR2 YYNGEE. The CDR3 totals 14 residues. CDR3 sequence: CASSVNRIPEKLFF. DNA for the CDR3: TGTGCCAGCAGCGTGAACAGGATTCCGGAAAAACTGTTTTTT.

This chain links TRBV15 with TRBJ2-7, with a weak D call TRBD1 (6 bases). Germline V gene lookup returns CDR1 LNHNV and CDR2 YYDKDF (reference sequence). V lost 5 bases and J lost 5, with 16 bases in between. The CDR3 has 14 residues. The chain's CDR3 is CATSLGTNRDEQYF. The DNA of the CDR3 is TGTGCCACCAGCCTCGGGACAAACAGGGACGAGCAGTACTTC.

The V and J genes are TRBV5-1 and TRBJ2-2; 9 bases map to TRBD2. Trimming cost V 1 base and J 5 bases; bases outside gene matches: 6. Germline assignment: CDR1 SGHRS and CDR2 YFSETQ. This CDR3 spans 16 amino acids. CDR3 loop: CASSLIAGALTGELFF. The CDR3 nucleotides read TGCGCCAGCAGCTTGATAGCGGGAGCTCTGACCGGGGAGCTGTTTTTT.

This chain connects TRBV7-2 to TRBJ2-7; 8 bases are a match to TRBD2. With 3 bases clipped from V and 0 bases from J, the junction kept 1 base outside the gene matches. This CDR3 contains 14 residues. Per the germline V gene, CDR1 is SGHTA and CDR2 is FQGNSA. CDR3 DNA sequence: TGTGCCAGCAGCTTGACTAGCGACTCCTACGAGCAGTACTTC. Residues: CASSLTSDSYEQYF.